This entry concerns a single T cell receptor (beta chain). What it binds is unknown. The data were produced by immunoSEQ multiplex PCR, yet TCRdb's version contains in-frame clones alone and is incomplete. The sample has 110,000 or so clones, about 88% seen once; the top ten hold 3%. The data belong to a study of T cell responses to AZD1222 COVID-19 vaccine. Overall study results and limits: Only six AZD1222 recipients tested seropositive at baseline. The donor group comprised mostly white British people and more females; the analysis possibly underestimated clonal diversity.

V lost 3 bases, J lost 10 bases, and 16 bases lay in between. This CDR3 has 13 residues. Germline V gene sequence: CDR1 MNHNS, CDR2 SASEGT. Timing groups of about 4 and about 12 weeks for second doses were pooled. The source was peripheral blood, collected 28 days after the second AZD1222 dose. V gene TRBV6-1 combines with J gene TRBJ2-7; tentative D call: TRBD1 (5 bases). This receptor was obtained from an adult who received the AZD1222 COVID-19 vaccine. The DNA of the CDR3 is TGTGCCAGCAGTGACCCCAGGGTGGTGGACCAGTACTTC. Translated, it gives CASSDPRVVDQYF.